This is a list of T cell receptor beta chains from one sample in a study of cytomegalovirus exposure and HLA in healthy donors. Produced via immunoSEQ multiplex PCR; TCRdb's table is partial and in-frame only. Of around 97,000 clones listed, 60% to 80% were seen once; the top ten hold 3.5% to 4.5%. The sequenced sample consisted of PBMCs. Every receptor here comes from a man in his fifties in good health and CMV-seropositive. Both conserved end residues are part of each CDR3. Each record gives: clone size, J gene, CDR3 length, V gene, D gene, CDR3 protein, CDR3 DNA. The D gene is left open where the match is weak. Only some rows state a clone size, as once, few, many or a class for expanded clones.

NA	TRBJ2-1	16	TRBV7-2	NA	CASTRGGTRQNNEQFF	TGTGCCAGCACCAGGGGGGGGACTAGGCAAAACAATGAGCAGTTCTTC
few	TRBJ1-6	15	TRBV11-2	NA	CASSLVARGRSPLHF	TGTGCCAGCAGCTTAGTGGCCAGGGGCCGGTCACCCCTCCACTTT
NA	TRBJ1-1	15	TRBV27	NA	CASRLASVGRTEAFF	TGTGCCAGCAGGCTGGCTTCAGTGGGGAGGACTGAAGCTTTCTTT
NA	TRBJ2-5	16	TRBV27	NA	CASSFNQGLPQETQYF	TGTGCCAGCAGTTTTAATCAGGGTCTACCGCAAGAGACCCAGTACTTC
NA	TRBJ2-3	17	TRBV7-9	NA	CASSIGSGVGGTDTQYF	TGTGCCAGCAGTATAGGTTCCGGCGTAGGGGGCACAGATACGCAGTATTTT
NA	TRBJ1-5	16	TRBV6-1	TRBD1	CASSGYRGQFNQPQHF	TGTGCCAGCAGTGGTTACAGGGGGCAGTTCAATCAGCCCCAGCATTTT
NA	TRBJ2-7	14	TRBV2	NA	CASSVDGGSGEQYF	TGTGCCAGCAGTGTTGATGGAGGGTCGGGCGAGCAGTACTTC
NA	TRBJ2-5	13	TRBV29-1	NA	CSVEPSAGKTQYF	TGCAGCGTTGAGCCTAGCGCAGGAAAGACCCAGTACTTC
NA	TRBJ2-7	14	TRBV28	NA	CASSPPRGTYEQYF	TGTGCCAGCAGTCCTCCCCGAGGAACCTACGAGCAGTACTTC
NA	TRBJ2-5	13	TRBV6-1	NA	CASSEPGGKTQYF	TGTGCCAGCAGTGAACCCGGGGGAAAGACCCAGTACTTC
NA	TRBJ2-5	13	TRBV15	NA	CATSSPGKETQYF	TGTGCCACCAGCAGTCCGGGAAAAGAGACCCAGTACTTC
NA	TRBJ2-5	15	TRBV6-1	NA	CASSVGRANQETQYF	TGTGCCAGCAGTGTCGGCAGGGCGAACCAAGAGACCCAGTACTTC
NA	TRBJ2-3	15	TRBV5-1	TRBD2	CASSLALREPDTQYF	TGCGCCAGCAGCTTGGCGTTGCGGGAGCCAGATACGCAGTATTTT
once	TRBJ1-5	14	TRBV9	NA	CASSVESGAQPQHF	TGTGCCAGCAGCGTAGAGTCAGGGGCACAGCCCCAGCATTTT
few	TRBJ1-1	17	TRBV28	NA	CASSFFKGGVGNTEAFF	TGTGCCAGCAGTTTCTTCAAGGGCGGGGTTGGGAACACTGAAGCTTTCTTT
NA	TRBJ2-1	15	TRBV25-1	NA	CASSEAAFTYNEQFF	TGTGCCAGCAGTGAGGCGGCCTTCACCTACAATGAGCAGTTCTTC
NA	TRBJ2-7	15	TRBV6-1	NA	CASSENQGRLYEQYF	TGTGCCAGCAGTGAAAACCAGGGCCGTCTCTACGAGCAGTACTTC
NA	TRBJ1-5	19	TRBV11-3	NA	CASSRAPGCDTSCNQPQHF	TGTGCCAGCAGCAGAGCCCCTGGGTGTGACACATCGTGCAATCAGCCCCAGCATTTT
NA	TRBJ2-3	15	TRBV6-5	NA	CASSYSPTPRDTQYF	TGTGCCAGCAGTTACTCTCCCACGCCCAGAGATACGCAGTATTTT
NA	TRBJ1-2	14	TRBV28	NA	CASSSPGTLDGYTF	TGTGCCAGCAGTTCGCCCGGGACACTAGATGGCTACACCTTC
NA	TRBJ2-2	15	TRBV7-8	NA	CASSLAHPNTGELFF	TGTGCCAGCAGCTTAGCCCATCCGAACACCGGGGAGCTGTTTTTT
once	TRBJ2-7	14	TRBV5-1	TRBD2	CASSGASGPEEQYF	TGCGCCAGCAGCGGAGCTAGCGGGCCGGAAGAGCAGTACTTC
NA	TRBJ2-2	16	TRBV9	NA	CASSPLGVTDTGELFF	TGTGCCAGCAGCCCCCTAGGTGTGACGGACACCGGGGAGCTGTTTTTT
NA	TRBJ1-6	13	TRBV2	TRBD1	CASRDRGNSPLHF	TGTGCCAGCAGGGACAGGGGAAATTCACCCCTCCACTTT
NA	TRBJ2-3	16	TRBV6-4	TRBD1	CASSDSPDRGTDTQYF	TGTGCCAGCAGTGACTCCCCGGACAGGGGCACAGATACGCAGTATTTT
NA	TRBJ2-7	15	TRBV9	TRBD1	CASSPRTGGYHEQYF	TGTGCCAGCAGCCCAAGGACAGGGGGCTACCACGAGCAGTACTTC
NA	TRBJ2-7	13	TRBV9	NA	CASSVVRTGEQYF	TGTGCCAGCAGCGTAGTTCGGACGGGAGAGCAGTACTTC
NA	TRBJ2-3	16	TRBV5-4	TRBD2	CASSTGGGSVPDTQYF	TGTGCCAGCAGCACTGGGGGGGGTAGCGTTCCAGATACGCAGTATTTT
NA	TRBJ2-3	15	TRBV5-8	TRBD2	CASSYLAGGSDTQYF	TGTGCCAGCAGCTACCTAGCGGGAGGTTCAGATACGCAGTATTTT
NA	TRBJ1-1	15	TRBV5-8	NA	CASSLDGMVSTEAFF	TGTGCCAGCAGCTTGGACGGGATGGTTAGCACTGAAGCTTTCTTT
NA	TRBJ2-3	14	TRBV19	TRBD1	CASSNAGTVDTQYF	TGTGCCAGTAGTAACGCCGGGACAGTAGATACGCAGTATTTT
once	TRBJ2-3	13	TRBV29-1	TRBD2	CSVRLADTDTQYF	TGCAGCGTCCGACTAGCAGACACAGATACGCAGTATTTT
NA	TRBJ1-5	14	TRBV27	NA	CATKPPGGIQPQHF	TGTGCCACTAAACCCCCCGGAGGGATCCAGCCCCAGCATTTT
NA	TRBJ2-5	15	TRBV6-5	NA	CASSYGGGADETQYF	TGTGCCAGCAGTTACGGGGGGGGCGCGGATGAGACCCAGTACTTC
NA	TRBJ2-5	15	TRBV5-1	NA	CASSPRGSTQETQYF	TGCGCCAGCAGCCCCCGTGGGAGTACCCAAGAGACCCAGTACTTC
NA	TRBJ2-3	14	TRBV7-9	NA	CASRRGAGTDTQYF	TGTGCCAGTCGCAGGGGAGCGGGCACAGATACGCAGTATTTT
few	TRBJ2-5	14	TRBV2	TRBD1	CASSGGQGGETQYF	TGTGCCAGCAGCGGGGGACAGGGGGGCGAGACCCAGTACTTC
NA	TRBJ1-4	14	TRBV6-5	NA	CASSYWQSGEKLFF	TGTGCCAGCAGTTATTGGCAGAGCGGTGAAAAACTGTTTTTT
NA	TRBJ2-2	12	TRBV5-4	NA	CASSPVTGELFF	TGTGCCAGCAGCCCGGTTACCGGGGAGCTGTTTTTT
NA	TRBJ1-2	13	TRBV5-4	NA	CASSLTGSIGYTF	TGTGCCAGCAGCTTGACAGGGAGTATTGGCTACACCTTC
NA	TRBJ2-1	17	TRBV7-6	TRBD2	CASSLDLTSGGNNEQFF	TGTGCCAGCAGCTTAGACCTGACTAGCGGGGGAAACAATGAGCAGTTCTTC
once	TRBJ2-2	12	TRBV27	TRBD1	CASSARGGELFF	TGTGCCAGCAGTGCCAGGGGGGGGGAGCTGTTTTTT
NA	TRBJ2-7	14	TRBV9	NA	CASSVVADPGEQYF	TGTGCCAGCAGCGTAGTAGCGGACCCAGGAGAGCAGTACTTC
NA	TRBJ2-7	14	TRBV28	TRBD1	CASRRQGYSYEQYF	TGTGCCAGCAGGAGACAGGGCTACTCCTACGAGCAGTACTTC
NA	TRBJ2-7	15	TRBV28	TRBD1	CASSPGQGASYEQYF	TGTGCCAGCAGTCCCGGACAGGGGGCATCCTACGAGCAGTACTTC
NA	TRBJ2-1	12	TRBV7-9	TRBD1	CSSSVDREVQFF	TGTTCCAGCAGCGTCGACAGGGAAGTACAGTTCTTC
NA	TRBJ2-7	11	TRBV6-5	NA	CASYGNYEQYF	TGTGCCAGCTACGGGAACTACGAGCAGTACTTC
NA	TRBJ2-1	16	TRBV4-1	NA	CASSQDGWSSYNEQFF	TGCGCCAGCAGCCAAGATGGGTGGAGCTCCTACAATGAGCAGTTCTTC